This T cell receptor beta chain appears in the sequencing data of a study of a mutant IDH1 vaccine in newly diagnosed glioma. Study overall: Onset of vaccination occurred 4-6 weeks following radiotherapy alone, or with temozolomide cycles. Most patients had radiochemotherapy with temozolomide before enrollment; others had one alone.

Study-wide results and caveats: Most patients, 85% to 95%, showed vaccine-induced immune responses.

TCRdb keeps only in-frame clones here, not all; method: immunoSEQ multiplex PCR. The data contain around 78,000 clones, around 90% of them singletons. A remark on this clone: No antigen is known for it.

Specified time point: week 5, during vaccination. In every dose of vaccine, 300 ug of mutant IDH1 20-mer peptide was given alongside topical imiquimod. Diagnosis in the donors showed new WHO grade 3 or 4 astrocytomas that were IDH1-mutant and ATRX-lost. This specimen consisted of PBMCs, obtained from a glioma patient whose treatment included an IDH1 peptide vaccine. The TCR sequence derives from a woman aged 50 to 60 with glioma.

The CDR3 DNA reads TGCGCCAGCAACACAGGGTACAATCAGCCCCAGCATTTT. It encodes CASNTGYNQPQHF. The chain is built from TRBV10-2 and TRBJ1-5; D possibly corresponds to TRBD1 (6 bases). The V and J ends lost 7 bases and 3 bases respectively, with 10 bases between them. CDR1 is WSHSY, CDR2 SAAADI, per germline. This CDR3 comprises 13 residues.